This T cell receptor beta chain was recovered during a study of blood T cell repertoires in COVID-19 (TCRdb year 2020). Study-level background: Samples covering the acute and convalescent phases of COVID-19 were provided by collaborators in the United States, Italy and Spain. The prospective study material was composed of cDNA or gDNA derived from T cells, B-cell-depleted T cells, or PBMCs. Subjects who had been exposed to COVID-19, were actively infected with it, or had recovered from it provided the deeply sampled blood TCRbeta repertoires that made up the dataset. The repertoires were released in a freely available public database intended as a resource for research on the immune response to SARS-CoV-2. The samples were drawn from two sources: the first 160 participants of the ongoing ImmuneRACE study, and some 1,300 subjects contributed by 6 global collaborators. Sample metadata almost always included a de-identified subject ID, COVID-19 status, age in years and sex. Where HLA class I and class II types were available, the types were taken from metadata supplied by the sample provider, not from assay-based typing. What the study reported, not specific to this receptor: Clinical and demographic metadata were provided uncurated, with the amount varying by source and participant.

Deletion took 0 bases off V and 7 bases off J, with a span of 14 bases between the germline ends. CDR1 and CDR2 (SGDLS, YYNGEE) derive from the germline V gene. Including cysteine and phenylalanine, the CDR3 has 16 amino acids. The kept DNA is CDR3 alone, 48 bases in frame from the first base. Whole blood was collected in K2EDTA tubes by collaborating institutions according to the institutions' own protocols. For TCRbeta analysis, collaborators shipped samples in one of three forms: frozen whole blood, isolated PBMCs, or DNA extracted from either of those sample types. TCRbeta CDR3 regions were amplified from genomic DNA using the immunoSEQ Assay, a bias-controlled multiplex PCR. On the study's bioinformatics: The number of nucleated cells in each sample was estimated by amplification of reference gene primers within the assay. To quantify the absolute abundance of each unique TCRbeta CDR3 rearrangement, sequence reads were collapsed and filtered. For each sample, productive Simpson clonality was calculated by taking the square root of Simpson's diversity index across productive rearrangements. In its TCRdb copy, this immuneACCESS table keeps in-frame sequences only and misses some clones. Where compared with another copy, unresolved V genes explain less than half of these, and the others have no known cause. From that table come the V and J calls and clone size; the DNA was used to work out D and trimming. A total of some 150,000 clones appear in this sample, 81% of them only once. The top ten clonotypes cover 8.4% of the sample.

This clone was found a few times. Its antigen is not yet known. No much larger clonotype is one base removed from it; base qualities were not supplied. The sequencing sample was made of peripheral blood. The rearranged chain carries TRBV9 and TRBJ1-6, with an unclear D gene assignment. The clonotype was recovered from a woman in her fifties or sixties with active or convalescent COVID-19. The sequenced DNA is TGTGCCAGCAGCGTAGGAGCCGGCGGAGACAATTCACCCCTCCACTTT. The encoded protein is CASSVGAGGDNSPLHF.